Listed below are T cell receptor beta chains from one sample, sequenced in a study of OX40 agonist ivuxolimab in advanced cancers. Sequencing was performed with immunoSEQ multiplex PCR; in TCRdb, only in-frame clones are kept and a portion is missing. The sample lists some 100,000 clones, about nine tenths seen once, with approximately 0.3% in the top ten. Specimen: CD4+ or CD8+ T cells sorted from blood, collected in a trial of the OX40 agonist ivuxolimab. These receptors all come from an adult with an advanced solid tumor such as melanoma, head and neck, liver or kidney cancer. Each CDR3 is given with its conserved first and last residue. A D gene is named only where the DNA matches it firmly. Only part of the rows carry a size: once, few, many, or a class if the clone is expanded.

TRBJ2-5,TRBV14,.,TRBD1,TGTGCCAGCAGCCAAGAGTTTTCGGCGACAGGGGGAATCTGGGAAAAAGAGACCCAGTACTTC,CASSQEFSATGGIWEKETQYF
TRBJ2-7,TRBV28,.,.,TGTGCCAGCAGTCCTAACGCAATAGGGTACGAGCAGTACTTC,CASSPNAIGYEQYF
TRBJ1-5,TRBV5-8,.,.,TGTGCCAGCAGCTCCGGAGCGGTATTGCCCCAGCATTTT,CASSSGAVLPQHF
TRBJ2-1,TRBV5-1,.,.,TGCGCCAGCAGCTTGGGTGTTGGCGGAAACTCCTACAATGAGCAGTTCTTC,CASSLGVGGNSYNEQFF
TRBJ1-5,TRBV7-2,.,.,TGTGCCAGCAGCTTAGGCCCCGGTCAGCCCCAGCATTTT,CASSLGPGQPQHF
TRBJ2-5,TRBV9,.,TRBD2,TGTGCCAGCAGCTCGTATCTTAGCGGGGGAGAGACCCAGTACTTC,CASSSYLSGGETQYF
TRBJ2-7,TRBV7-6,.,TRBD1,TGTGCCAGCAGCTTATACAGGGGTTACGAGCAGTACTTC,CASSLYRGYEQYF
TRBJ1-1,TRBV5-1,.,TRBD1,TGCGCCAGCAGGCGACAGGGGACGAACACTGAAGCTTTCTTT,CASRRQGTNTEAFF
TRBJ1-2,TRBV5-6,once,TRBD1,TGTGCCAGCAGCCCCAGCCCCGGGACAGGCTATGGCTACACCTTC,CASSPSPGTGYGYTF
TRBJ2-1,TRBV27,once,TRBD2,TGTGCCAGCAGTTTAGGGCGGGAGGCACGTGAGCAGTTCTTC,CASSLGREAREQFF
TRBJ2-5,TRBV28,few,.,TGTGCCAGCAGTGGAGACGTCTTGGGGGAGACCCAGTACTTC,CASSGDVLGETQYF
TRBJ2-5,TRBV7-9,.,.,TGTGCCAGCAGCCGGGGGAACCAAGAGACCCAGTACTTC,CASSRGNQETQYF
TRBJ1-1,TRBV11-2,.,.,TGTGCCAGCACCGGATACCGGGGGGGGAGAACTGAAGCTTTCTTT,CASTGYRGGRTEAFF
TRBJ2-7,TRBV19,once,TRBD2,TGTGCCAGTAGTAAACCTGGACTAGCGGGAGGGCCGGGCTCCTACGAGCAGTACTTC,CASSKPGLAGGPGSYEQYF
TRBJ2-3,TRBV7-2,once,.,TGTGCCAGCAGCTGGGCCCCCCCCGCAGATACGCAGTATTTT,CASSWAPPADTQYF
TRBJ2-1,TRBV18,.,TRBD2,TGTGCCAGCTCACCGCTAGCGGGAGGGCCGGGCAATGAGCAGTTCTTC,CASSPLAGGPGNEQFF
TRBJ1-1,TRBV15,.,.,TGTGCCACCAGCAGAGGGGACCTGGAAGCTTTCTTT,CATSRGDLEAFF
TRBJ2-3,TRBV9,.,TRBD1,TGTGCCAGCAGCGCCCTGACAGGGGGCCCAGATACGCAGTATTTT,CASSALTGGPDTQYF
TRBJ2-2,TRBV9,.,.,TGTGCCAGCAGCGTATACGGAGGGGAGCTGTTTTTT,CASSVYGGELFF
TRBJ2-7,TRBV28,.,TRBD1,TGTGCCAGCAGTACACCGGGACAGGGCTACGAGCAGTACTTC,CASSTPGQGYEQYF
TRBJ1-1,TRBV7-9,.,TRBD1,TGTGCCAGCAGGACCGGGACAGAGAACACTGAAGCTTTCTTT,CASRTGTENTEAFF
TRBJ2-5,TRBV2,.,.,TGTGCCAGCAGCGAGCGAGGTCGTAAGCACCAAGAGACCCAGTACTTC,CASSERGRKHQETQYF
TRBJ1-4,TRBV11-2,.,TRBD1,TGTGCCAGCAGCTTGATTGCAGGGGGCGTGGGGGAACTGTTTTTT,CASSLIAGGVGELFF
TRBJ2-7,TRBV28,.,TRBD1,TGTGCCAGCAGTCCACCCGGGGACAGGAGAGAGCAGTACTTC,CASSPPGDRREQYF
TRBJ2-5,TRBV7-8,.,.,TGTGCCAGCAGCACAACAGGAATAGAGGAGACCCAGTACTTC,CASSTTGIEETQYF
TRBJ2-1,TRBV18,once,TRBD1,TGTGCCAGCTCGGTTGGGGGACAGCACACTGAGCAGTTCTTC,CASSVGGQHTEQFF
TRBJ2-3,TRBV7-3,.,.,TGTGCCAGCAGCTTGACAGGTCCGGATACGCAGTATTTT,CASSLTGPDTQYF
TRBJ1-2,TRBV28,.,.,TGTGCCAGCAGTTTAGTTTCGGGGCAGTTCAACTATGGCTACACCTTC,CASSLVSGQFNYGYTF
TRBJ2-3,TRBV7-2,.,.,TGTGCCAGCAGCTTGACTAGGGATACGCAGTATTTT,CASSLTRDTQYF
TRBJ1-5,TRBV30,.,TRBD1,TGTGCCTGGAGCCCGGACAGGGATCAGCCCCAGCATTTT,CAWSPDRDQPQHF
TRBJ2-3,TRBV5-6,.,.,TGTGCCAGCAGCTTGTTGGCGCTGACAGATACGCAGTATTTT,CASSLLALTDTQYF
TRBJ1-1,TRBV2,few,TRBD1,TGTGCCAGCAGTCAGGGGGAGAACACTGAAGCTTTCTTT,CASSQGENTEAFF
TRBJ1-2,TRBV28,.,.,TGTGCCAGCAGTTTAACGGGCTATGGCTACACCTTC,CASSLTGYGYTF
TRBJ1-2,TRBV4-2,.,.,TGTGCCAGCAGCCAAGATCGACAGGCTGCTAACTATGGCTACACCTTC,CASSQDRQAANYGYTF
TRBJ2-7,TRBV27,.,TRBD2,TGTGCCAGCAGAGAACCGACTAGCGGGAGGAGCGAGCAGTACTTC,CASREPTSGRSEQYF
TRBJ2-1,TRBV10-3,.,TRBD2,TGTGCCACCAGCGGGAGCTCCTACAATGAGCAGTTCTTC,CATSGSSYNEQFF
TRBJ1-5,TRBV18,.,.,TGTGCCAGCTCACCCCGCAGGACAGACAATCAGCCCCAGCATTTT,CASSPRRTDNQPQHF
TRBJ2-7,TRBV5-1,.,TRBD1,TGCGCCAGCAGCCCCGGACAGGGTGGTTACGAGCAGTACTTC,CASSPGQGGYEQYF
TRBJ2-5,TRBV4-2,.,.,TGTGCCAGCAGCCAAGCTGGGGAGGAGACCCAGTACTTC,CASSQAGEETQYF
TRBJ1-5,TRBV28,.,.,TGTGCCAGCAGTTTCGACAGAAATCAGCCCCAGCATTTT,CASSFDRNQPQHF
TRBJ2-5,TRBV19,.,TRBD1,TGTGCCAGTAGTGCCCAGGGGGCACAGATAAAGACCCAGTACTTC,CASSAQGAQIKTQYF
TRBJ2-1,TRBV7-8,.,TRBD1,TGTGCCAGCAGCTCACAGGGGGCTTACAATGAGCAGTTCTTC,CASSSQGAYNEQFF
TRBJ1-4,TRBV28,.,.,TGTGCCAGCAGTCGGGTGGGGCAGGGACTAAATGAAAAACTGTTTTTT,CASSRVGQGLNEKLFF
TRBJ1-1,TRBV16,.,.,TGTGCCAGCAGCCAATCGAGATCGGGGGCTGAAGCTTTCTTT,CASSQSRSGAEAFF
TRBJ2-1,TRBV28,.,.,TGTGCCAGCAGTACCGCGACAGTCCTCAATGAGCAGTTCTTC,CASSTATVLNEQFF